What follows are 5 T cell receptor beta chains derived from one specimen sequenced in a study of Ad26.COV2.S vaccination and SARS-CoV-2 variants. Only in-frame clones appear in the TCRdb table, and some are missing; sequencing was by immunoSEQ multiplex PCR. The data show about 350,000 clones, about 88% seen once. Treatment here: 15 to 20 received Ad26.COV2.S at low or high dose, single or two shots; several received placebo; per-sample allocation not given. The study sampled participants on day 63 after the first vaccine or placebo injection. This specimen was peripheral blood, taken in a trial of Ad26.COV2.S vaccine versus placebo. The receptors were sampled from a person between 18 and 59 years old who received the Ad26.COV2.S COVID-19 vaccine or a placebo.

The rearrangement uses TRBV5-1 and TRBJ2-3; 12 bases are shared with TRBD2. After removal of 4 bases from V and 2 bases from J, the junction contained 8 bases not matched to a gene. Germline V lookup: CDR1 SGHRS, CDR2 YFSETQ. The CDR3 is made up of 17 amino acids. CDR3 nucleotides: TGCGCCAGCAGCACCGCTAGCGGGGGGGCCGTCACAGATACGCAGTATTTT. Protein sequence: CASSTASGGAVTDTQYF.

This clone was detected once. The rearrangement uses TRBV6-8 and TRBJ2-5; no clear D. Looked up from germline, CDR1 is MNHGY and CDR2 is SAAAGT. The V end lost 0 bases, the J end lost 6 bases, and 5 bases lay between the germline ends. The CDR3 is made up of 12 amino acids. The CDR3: CASSYSRKTQYF. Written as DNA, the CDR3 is TGTGCCAGCAGTTACTCGAGGAAGACCCAGTACTTC.

CDR3: CASSQESVASGPDTQYF. The CDR3 nucleotides are TGCGCCAGCAGCCAAGAGAGTGTAGCTTCTGGGCCGGATACGCAGTATTTT. The genes are TRBV4-1 and TRBJ2-3; D uncertain. Germline V lookup: CDR1 MGHRA, CDR2 YSYEKL. Trimming shortened V by 0 bases and J by 6 bases, and 19 bases separated the two germline ends. The CDR3 runs to 17 residues.

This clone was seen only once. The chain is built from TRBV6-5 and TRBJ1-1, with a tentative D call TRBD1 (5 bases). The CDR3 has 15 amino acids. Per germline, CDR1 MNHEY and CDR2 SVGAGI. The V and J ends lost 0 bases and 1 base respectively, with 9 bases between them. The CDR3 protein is CASSYSGRENTEAFF. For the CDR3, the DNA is TGTGCCAGCAGTTACTCAGGCAGGGAGAACACTGAAGCTTTCTTT.

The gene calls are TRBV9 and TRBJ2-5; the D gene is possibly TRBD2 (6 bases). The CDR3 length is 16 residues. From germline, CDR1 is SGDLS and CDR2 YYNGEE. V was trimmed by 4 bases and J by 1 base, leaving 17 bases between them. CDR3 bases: TGTGCCAGCAGCCTCCGAGAAGCGGGCTTCCAAGAGACCCAGTACTTC. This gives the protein CASSLREAGFQETQYF.